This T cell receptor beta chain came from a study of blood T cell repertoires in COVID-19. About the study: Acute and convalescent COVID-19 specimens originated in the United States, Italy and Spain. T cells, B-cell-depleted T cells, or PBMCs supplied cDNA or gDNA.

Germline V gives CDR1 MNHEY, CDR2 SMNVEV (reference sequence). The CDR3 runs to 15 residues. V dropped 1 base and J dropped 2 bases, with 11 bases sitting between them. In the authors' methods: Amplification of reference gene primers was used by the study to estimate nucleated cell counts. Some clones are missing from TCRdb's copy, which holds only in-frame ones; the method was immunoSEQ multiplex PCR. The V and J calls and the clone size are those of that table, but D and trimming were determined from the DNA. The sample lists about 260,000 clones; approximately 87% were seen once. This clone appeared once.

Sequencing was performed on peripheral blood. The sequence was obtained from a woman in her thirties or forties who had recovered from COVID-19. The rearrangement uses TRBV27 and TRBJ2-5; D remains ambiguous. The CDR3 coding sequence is TGTGCCAGCAGTTTATATGGCAGATCTCAAGAGACCCAGTACTTC. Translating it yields CASSLYGRSQETQYF.